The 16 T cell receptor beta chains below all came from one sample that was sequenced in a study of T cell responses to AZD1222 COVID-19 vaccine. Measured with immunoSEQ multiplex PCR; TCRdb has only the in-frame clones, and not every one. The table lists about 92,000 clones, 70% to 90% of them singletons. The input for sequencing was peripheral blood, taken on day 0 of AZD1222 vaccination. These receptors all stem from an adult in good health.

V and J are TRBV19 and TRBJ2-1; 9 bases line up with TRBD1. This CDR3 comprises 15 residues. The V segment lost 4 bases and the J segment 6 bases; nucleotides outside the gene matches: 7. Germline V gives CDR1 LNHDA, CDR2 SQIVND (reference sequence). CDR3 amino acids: CASSTGTGRSNEQFF. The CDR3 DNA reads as TGTGCCAGTAGTACCGGGACAGGGAGGTCCAATGAGCAGTTCTTC.

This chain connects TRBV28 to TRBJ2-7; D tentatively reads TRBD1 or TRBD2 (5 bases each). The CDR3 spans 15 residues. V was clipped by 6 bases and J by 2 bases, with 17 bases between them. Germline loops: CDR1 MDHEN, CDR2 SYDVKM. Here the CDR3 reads CASRQYLGEPYEQYF. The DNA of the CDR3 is TGTGCCAGCAGACAGTACTTGGGGGAGCCCTACGAGCAGTACTTC.

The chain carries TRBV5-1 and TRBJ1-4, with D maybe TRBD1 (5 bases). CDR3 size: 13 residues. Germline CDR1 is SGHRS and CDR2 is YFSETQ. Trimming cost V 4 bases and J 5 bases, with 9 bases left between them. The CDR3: CASSEGQNEKLFF. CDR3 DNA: TGCGCCAGCAGCGAGGGGCAGAATGAAAAACTGTTTTTT. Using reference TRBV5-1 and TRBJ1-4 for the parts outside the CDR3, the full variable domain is KAGVTQTPRYLIKTRGQQVTLSCSPISGHRSVSWYQQTPGQGLQFLFEYFSETQRNKGNFPGRFSGRQFSNSRSEMNVSTLELGDSALYLCASSEGQNEKLFFGSGTQLSVL.

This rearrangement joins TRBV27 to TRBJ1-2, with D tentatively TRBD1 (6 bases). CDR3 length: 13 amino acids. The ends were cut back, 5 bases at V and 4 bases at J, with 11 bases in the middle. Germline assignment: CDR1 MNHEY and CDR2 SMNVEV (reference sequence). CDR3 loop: CASSPSGAYGYTF. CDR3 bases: TGTGCCAGCAGTCCCTCGGGGGCCTATGGCTACACCTTC.

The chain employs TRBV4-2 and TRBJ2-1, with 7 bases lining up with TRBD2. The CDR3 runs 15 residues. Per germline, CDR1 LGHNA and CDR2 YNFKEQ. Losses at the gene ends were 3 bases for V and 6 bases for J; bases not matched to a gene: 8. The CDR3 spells CASSQGGDSRNEQFF. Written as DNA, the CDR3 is TGTGCCAGCAGCCAGGGAGGGGACTCTCGCAATGAGCAGTTCTTC.

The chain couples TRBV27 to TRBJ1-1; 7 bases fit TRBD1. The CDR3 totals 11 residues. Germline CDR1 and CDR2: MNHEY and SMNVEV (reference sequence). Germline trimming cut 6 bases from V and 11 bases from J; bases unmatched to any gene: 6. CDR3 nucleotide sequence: TGTGCCAGCAGGACAGGGATTTTTGCTTTCTTT. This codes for CASRTGIFAFF.

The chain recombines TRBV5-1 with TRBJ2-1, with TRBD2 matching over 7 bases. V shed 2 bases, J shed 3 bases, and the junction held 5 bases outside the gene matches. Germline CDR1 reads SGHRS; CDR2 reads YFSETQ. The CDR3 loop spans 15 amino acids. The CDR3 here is CASSFVSGGYNEQFF. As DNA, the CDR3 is TGCGCCAGCAGCTTCGTTTCGGGGGGCTACAATGAGCAGTTCTTC.

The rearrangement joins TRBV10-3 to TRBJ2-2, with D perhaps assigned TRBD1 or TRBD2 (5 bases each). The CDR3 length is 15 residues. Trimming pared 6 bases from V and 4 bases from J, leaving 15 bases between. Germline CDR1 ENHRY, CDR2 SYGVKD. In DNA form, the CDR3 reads TGTGCCATCAGGTCGTTTACAGGAGGCACCGGGGAGCTGTTTTTT. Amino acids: CAIRSFTGGTGELFF.

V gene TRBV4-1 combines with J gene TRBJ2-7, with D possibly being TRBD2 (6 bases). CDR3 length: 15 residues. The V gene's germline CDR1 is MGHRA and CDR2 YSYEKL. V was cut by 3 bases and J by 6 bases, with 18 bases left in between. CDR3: CASSQVGRRVREQYF. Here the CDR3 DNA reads TGCGCCAGCAGCCAGGTCGGAAGGAGGGTTCGCGAGCAGTACTTC.

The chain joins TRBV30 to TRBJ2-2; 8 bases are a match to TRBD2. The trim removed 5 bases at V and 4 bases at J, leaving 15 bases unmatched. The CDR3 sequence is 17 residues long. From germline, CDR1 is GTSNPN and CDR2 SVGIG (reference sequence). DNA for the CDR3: TGTGCCTGGGGCCTCGTTAGCGGGAAGGTGGTCACCGGGGAGCTGTTTTTT. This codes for CAWGLVSGKVVTGELFF.

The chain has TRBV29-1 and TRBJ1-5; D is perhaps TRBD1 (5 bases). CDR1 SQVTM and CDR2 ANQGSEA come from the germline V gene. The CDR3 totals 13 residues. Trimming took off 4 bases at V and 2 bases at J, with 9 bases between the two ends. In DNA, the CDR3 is TGCAGCGTTGGGGAGGGGCGCAATCAGCCCCAGCATTTT. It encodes CSVGEGRNQPQHF.

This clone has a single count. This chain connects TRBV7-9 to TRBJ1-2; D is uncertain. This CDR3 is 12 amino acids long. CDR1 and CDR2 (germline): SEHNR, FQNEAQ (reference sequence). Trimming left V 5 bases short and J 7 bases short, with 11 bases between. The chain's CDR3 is CASSPVVFGYTF. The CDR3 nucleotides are TGTGCCAGCAGCCCAGTCGTTTTTGGCTACACCTTC.

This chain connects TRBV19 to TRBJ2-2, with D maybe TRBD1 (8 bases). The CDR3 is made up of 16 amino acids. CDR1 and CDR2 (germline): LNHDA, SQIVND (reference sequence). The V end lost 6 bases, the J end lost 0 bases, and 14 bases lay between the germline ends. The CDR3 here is CASRSGTGSNTGELFF. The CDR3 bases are TGTGCCAGTAGAAGCGGGACAGGCTCGAACACCGGGGAGCTGTTTTTT.

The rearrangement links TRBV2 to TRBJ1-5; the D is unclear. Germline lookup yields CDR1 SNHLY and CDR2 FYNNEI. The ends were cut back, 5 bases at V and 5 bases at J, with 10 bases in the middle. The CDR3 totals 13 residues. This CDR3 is CASSPTTDQPQHF. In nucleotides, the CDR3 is TGTGCCAGCAGTCCAACCACAGATCAGCCCCAGCATTTT.

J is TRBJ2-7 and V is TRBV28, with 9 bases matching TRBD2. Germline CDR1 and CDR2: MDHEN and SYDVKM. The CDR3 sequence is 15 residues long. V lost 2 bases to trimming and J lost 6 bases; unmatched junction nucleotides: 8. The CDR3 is CASSLPIAGVSEQYF. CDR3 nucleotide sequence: TGTGCCAGCAGTTTACCCATAGCGGGAGTTTCCGAGCAGTACTTC.

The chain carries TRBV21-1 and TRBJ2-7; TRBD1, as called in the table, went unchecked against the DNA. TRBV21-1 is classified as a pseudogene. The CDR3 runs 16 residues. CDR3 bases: TGTGCCAGCAGCAAACCTGGCCAGCCAAGGGGCTACGAGCAGTACTTC. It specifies CASSKPGQPRGYEQYF.